Below are 9 T cell receptor beta chains sequenced from a single sample in a study of regulatory T cells in long-lasting Graves disease. Described time point: newly diagnosed GD, antithyroid drugs for less than 3 months. PBMCs were the source of the RNA used for TCR sequencing. Building of the TCR beta libraries involved iRepertoire HTBI primers and Arm-PCR of CDR3 regions. Each CDR3 protein gets one entry after TCRdb re-called the multiplex PCR reads with MiXCR. The sample lists 350,000 to 500,000 distinct CDR3 sequences; about a sixth were seen once. The same sample was also studied in work on T cells in Graves' hyperthyroidism and ophthalmopathy.

The sequenced sample was peripheral blood mononuclear cells (PBMCs), obtained at new diagnosis, from a patient treated with antithyroid drugs. The source of these receptors is a woman younger than 30 with Graves disease.

The chain links TRBV7-8 to TRBJ2-7; D gene uncertain. Per the germline V gene, CDR1 is SGHVS and CDR2 is FQNEAQ. Between the trimmed V and J ends, which lost 5 bases and 0 bases, there was a span of 14 bases. The CDR3 is made up of 15 amino acids. CDR3 bases: TGTGCCAGCAGCGAAGAAATAAGTAACTCCTACGAGCAGTACTTC. It translates to CASSEEISNSYEQYF.

The chain is built from TRBV20-1 and TRBJ2-7, with a tentative D call TRBD2 (6 bases). This CDR3 comprises 13 residues. Trimming left V 8 bases short and J 3 bases short, with 17 bases between. From germline, CDR1 is DFQATT and CDR2 SNEGSKA (reference sequence). CDR3 in amino acids: CSQSRGLNYEQYF. CDR3 DNA sequence: TGCAGTCAAAGCCGGGGACTTAACTACGAGCAGTACTTC.

This clonotype was found many times. The CDR3, as DNA: TGTGCCAGCACCCAAGCGGGGGAAAGCACAGATACGCAGTATTTT. Its protein is CASTQAGESTDTQYF. The V call is TRBV12-3 or TRBV12-4, the J call TRBJ2-3; 8 bases align to TRBD2. This CDR3 is 15 amino acids long. Unmatched junction bases numbered 6, after V lost 7 bases and J lost 0 bases.

Many counts were recorded for this clonotype. This CDR3 is CASSFDTSTDTQYF. The DNA for the CDR3 is TGTGCCAGCAGTTTCGACACGAGCACAGATACGCAGTATTTT. The chain is built from TRBV12-3 or TRBV12-4 and TRBJ2-3; no clear D. This CDR3 has 14 residues. The ends were cut back, 3 bases at V and 0 bases at J, with 7 bases in the middle.

In this sample, this clonotype turned up many times. The chain uses TRBV6-1 and TRBJ2-1; the D gene is possibly TRBD1 (6 bases). The CDR3 loop spans 15 amino acids. Germline-derived CDR1 and CDR2 are MNHNS and SASEGT. Trimming removed 6 bases from V and 0 bases from J, with 12 bases in between. This CDR3 reads CASSPGHSSYNEQFF. The CDR3 DNA reads TGTGCCAGCAGCCCGGGACATAGCTCCTACAATGAGCAGTTCTTC.

This clonotype was seen many times. The rearrangement uses TRBV28 and TRBJ1-1; perhaps TRBD1 as D (5 bases). In germline, CDR1 is MDHEN, CDR2 SYDVKM. The CDR3 is 14 residues long. Trimming took off 5 bases at V and 1 base at J, with 11 bases between the two ends. The CDR3 sequence: CASSVAGANTEAFF. CDR3 DNA sequence: TGTGCCAGCAGTGTCGCCGGGGCGAACACTGAAGCTTTCTTT.

This clonotype was found a few times. This CDR3 reads CASSIIRLAGYNEQFF. In DNA, the CDR3 is TGTGCCAGTAGTATAATCCGACTAGCGGGGTACAATGAGCAGTTCTTC. This sequence joins TRBV19 and TRBJ2-1; 11 nucleotides line up with TRBD2. Germline loops: CDR1 LNHDA, CDR2 SQIVND (reference sequence). Trimming cost V 2 bases and J 4 bases; bases outside gene matches: 4. The length of the CDR3 is 16 residues.

In its sample, this clonotype was seen many times. The V gene is TRBV12-3 or TRBV12-4, the J gene TRBJ2-5; 13 bases agree with TRBD2. V lost 0 bases to trimming and J lost 2 bases; unmatched junction nucleotides: 12. The CDR3 covers 20 residues. The CDR3: CASSLAVLVGLAGAQETQYF. DNA of the CDR3: TGTGCCAGCAGTTTAGCGGTGCTAGTAGGACTAGCGGGAGCTCAAGAGACCCAGTACTTC.

This clonotype was detected only a few times. CDR3 coding DNA: TGTGCCAGCAGTTTAGCTATCCTCCCCGGGACCGTCGGCTACGAGCAGTACTTC. Amino acids: CASSLAILPGTVGYEQYF. The V and J genes are TRBV12-3 or TRBV12-4 and TRBJ2-7, with D possibly being TRBD1 or TRBD2 (5 bases each). This CDR3 is built from 18 residues. V gave up 0 bases and J gave up 3 bases, with 21 bases separating them.